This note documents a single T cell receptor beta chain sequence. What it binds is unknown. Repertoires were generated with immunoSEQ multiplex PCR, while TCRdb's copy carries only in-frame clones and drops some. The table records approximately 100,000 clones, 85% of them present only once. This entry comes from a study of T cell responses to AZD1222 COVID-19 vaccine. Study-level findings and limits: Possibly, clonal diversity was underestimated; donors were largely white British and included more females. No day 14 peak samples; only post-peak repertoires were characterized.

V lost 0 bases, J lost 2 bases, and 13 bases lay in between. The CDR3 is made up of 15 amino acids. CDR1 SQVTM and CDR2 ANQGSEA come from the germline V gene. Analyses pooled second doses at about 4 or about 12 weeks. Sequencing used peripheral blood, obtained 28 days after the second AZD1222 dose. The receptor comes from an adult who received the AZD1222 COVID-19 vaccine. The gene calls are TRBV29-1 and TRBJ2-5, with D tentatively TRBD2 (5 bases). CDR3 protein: CSVEEAVGLQETQYF. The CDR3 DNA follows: TGCAGCGTTGAAGAAGCGGTTGGCCTTCAAGAGACCCAGTACTTC.